This is a list of T cell receptor beta chains from one sample in a study of cytomegalovirus exposure and HLA in healthy donors. Only in-frame clones appear in the TCRdb table, and some are missing; sequencing was by immunoSEQ multiplex PCR. The sample holds roughly 230,000 clones, less than 95% seen once. Sequenced: PBMCs. Receptor source: a woman aged 25 to 45 in good health and CMV-seronegative. Both conserved end residues are part of each CDR3. Each record gives: D gene, V gene, J gene, clone size, CDR3 protein, CDR3 DNA. The D gene is left open where the match is weak. The listing skips clone size in some rows; elsewhere it reads once, few, many or a size class.

.	TRBV7-2	TRBJ2-1	.	CASSLSGGYEQFF	TGTGCCAGCAGCTTGTCCGGGGGTTATGAGCAGTTCTTC
.	TRBV27	TRBJ2-7	.	CASSARTSYEQYF	TGTGCCAGCAGTGCCAGGACATCTTACGAGCAGTACTTC
.	TRBV28	TRBJ2-3	.	CATTPGDTQYF	TGTGCCACCACCCCAGGGGATACGCAGTATTTT
TRBD1	TRBV5-6	TRBJ2-7	.	CASSFTGGASYEQYF	TGTGCCAGCAGCTTTACAGGGGGCGCCTCCTACGAGCAGTACTTC
.	TRBV4-3	TRBJ2-7	.	CASSQDRLGGEQYF	TGCGCCAGCAGCCAAGATCGGCTGGGGGGCGAGCAGTACTTC
.	TRBV18	TRBJ1-2	.	CASSPERLYGYTF	TGTGCCAGCTCACCAGAGCGTTTATATGGCTACACCTTC
TRBD1	TRBV6-6	TRBJ2-1	.	CATRDRVSLEQFF	TGTGCCACCCGGGACAGGGTATCTCTTGAGCAGTTCTTC
.	TRBV18	TRBJ2-2	once	CASSPSSGLTNTGELFF	TGTGCCAGCTCACCATCCTCGGGACTGACGAACACCGGGGAGCTGTTTTTT
.	TRBV27	TRBJ2-5	once	CASSLSPDGMETQYF	TGTGCCAGCAGTTTATCCCCGGACGGCATGGAGACCCAGTACTTC
TRBD2	TRBV27	TRBJ2-2	.	CASSRTLAGDWAGELFF	TGTGCCAGCTCCCGAACACTAGCGGGTGATTGGGCCGGGGAGCTGTTTTTT
TRBD2	TRBV5-1	TRBJ2-5	.	CASRPTSGQETQYF	TGCGCCAGCAGGCCGACTAGCGGTCAAGAGACCCAGTACTTC
.	TRBV4-3	TRBJ1-1	.	CASSQVRRRNTEAFF	TGCGCCAGCAGCCAAGTCCGGCGGAGAAACACTGAAGCTTTCTTT
TRBD1	TRBV6-9	TRBJ2-2	.	CASSPTGLGELFF	TGTGCCAGCAGTCCGACAGGGCTCGGGGAGCTGTTTTTT
.	TRBV28	TRBJ2-7	.	CASSSLPVYEQYF	TGTGCCAGCAGTTCCCTCCCAGTCTACGAGCAGTACTTC
.	TRBV11-2	TRBJ1-1	once	CASSEPTTALMNTEAFF	TGTGCCAGCAGCGAACCTACGACGGCACTTATGAACACTGAAGCTTTCTTT
TRBD1	TRBV7-6	TRBJ2-1	few	CASSSIRTGYNEQFF	TGTGCCAGCAGCTCCATTCGGACAGGATACAATGAGCAGTTCTTC
.	TRBV5-6	TRBJ1-5	.	CASSAYREGNQPQHF	TGTGCCAGCAGCGCGTACAGGGAGGGCAATCAGCCCCAGCATTTT
.	TRBV27	TRBJ1-1	.	CASSLGPGGLKVTEAFF	TGTGCCAGCAGTTTAGGGCCGGGGGGGCTGAAGGTCACTGAAGCTTTCTTT
.	TRBV19	TRBJ2-1	.	CASVASGGSYNEQFF	TGTGCCAGTGTCGCCAGTGGCGGCTCCTACAATGAGCAGTTCTTC
.	TRBV21-1	TRBJ2-7	.	CASSKDSRTYEQYF	TGTGCCAGCAGCAAGGACTCCCGAACGTACGAGCAGTACTTC
.	TRBV18	TRBJ1-4	.	CASSPLGHSNEKLFF	TGTGCCAGCTCACCACTGGGACATTCTAATGAAAAACTGTTTTTT
.	TRBV7-6	TRBJ2-1	.	CASSFARPEEQFF	TGTGCCAGCAGCTTTGCCCGACCCGAAGAGCAGTTCTTC
.	TRBV9	TRBJ2-3	.	CASSVGGPNTQYF	TGTGCCAGCAGCGTAGGGGGCCCCAATACGCAGTATTTT
.	TRBV27	TRBJ1-1	.	CASSGGTGKAFF	TGTGCCAGCAGTGGAGGGACGGGGAAAGCTTTCTTT
.	TRBV4-1	TRBJ2-7	.	CASSLGRDYEQYF	TGCGCCAGCAGCCTCGGCAGGGACTACGAGCAGTACTTC
.	TRBV5-1	TRBJ2-7	.	CASSLEPRQSDEQYF	TGCGCCAGCAGCTTGGAACCAAGACAGTCCGACGAGCAGTACTTC
TRBD1	TRBV7-3	TRBJ2-3	.	CASSWTGGTDTQYF	TGTGCCAGCAGCTGGACAGGGGGCACAGATACGCAGTATTTT
.	TRBV4-1	TRBJ2-7	once	CASSQESPAGYYEQYF	TGCGCCAGCAGCCAAGAATCCCCAGCCGGATACTACGAGCAGTACTTC
.	TRBV28	TRBJ2-1	few	CASSEGVDNEQFF	TGTGCCAGCAGTGAAGGAGTGGACAATGAGCAGTTCTTC
.	TRBV18	TRBJ2-1	.	CASSPQGGLEQFF	TGTGCCAGCTCACCACAGGGGGGCCTCGAGCAGTTCTTC
.	TRBV2	TRBJ2-1	.	CASSEPDPGRTYNEQFF	TGTGCCAGCAGTGAGCCCGATCCGGGACGGACATACAATGAGCAGTTCTTC
TRBD1	TRBV4-3	TRBJ1-4	.	CASSQGDRRNEKLFF	TGCGCCAGCAGCCAAGGGGACAGGAGAAATGAAAAACTGTTTTTT
TRBD2	TRBV18	TRBJ2-7	once	CASSPPLRGGEDEQYF	TGTGCCAGCTCACCTCCCCTACGGGGGGGAGAGGACGAGCAGTACTTC
TRBD1	TRBV28	TRBJ1-1	.	CASSLTTTGVKAFF	TGTGCCAGCAGTTTGACAACGACAGGGGTCAAAGCTTTCTTT
TRBD1	TRBV5-6	TRBJ2-7	.	CASSWASGDRGLDEQYF	TGTGCCAGCAGCTGGGCATCCGGGGACAGGGGGCTCGACGAGCAGTACTTC
TRBD1	TRBV6-6	TRBJ2-1	.	CASSYSTGEAYNEQFF	TGTGCCAGCAGTTACTCCACAGGGGAAGCCTACAATGAGCAGTTCTTC
TRBD1	TRBV5-6	TRBJ1-3	.	CASSFGTAGNTIYF	TGTGCCAGCAGCTTCGGGACAGCAGGAAACACCATATATTTT
TRBD1	TRBV15	TRBJ1-5	once	CATSRDPTGPNQPQHF	TGTGCCACCAGCAGAGACCCGACAGGGCCCAATCAGCCCCAGCATTTT
.	TRBV7-8	TRBJ2-1	.	CASSLVAGTLSEQFF	TGTGCCAGCAGCTTAGTGGCGGGCACGTTGAGTGAGCAGTTCTTC
.	TRBV5-1	TRBJ2-1	once	CASSSGRVGSSYNEQFF	TGCGCCAGCAGCTCTGGGCGGGTCGGAAGCTCCTACAATGAGCAGTTCTTC
.	TRBV29-1	TRBJ2-3	.	CSAILSGQGYF	TGCAGCGCGATCCTTTCCGGGCAAGGATATTTT
.	TRBV6-6	TRBJ2-7	.	CASSDGARLYEQYF	TGTGCCAGCAGTGACGGGGCGAGGCTCTACGAGCAGTACTTC
.	TRBV11-3	TRBJ2-1	.	CASSRITGVAYNEQFF	TGTGCCAGCAGCCGCATTACGGGGGTGGCCTACAATGAGCAGTTCTTC
.	TRBV29-1	TRBJ1-1	.	CSVMVTEAFF	TGCAGCGTTATGGTCACTGAAGCTTTCTTT
.	TRBV4-2	TRBJ2-2	.	CASSLRTFPNTGELFF	TGTGCCAGCAGCCTTCGGACGTTTCCGAACACCGGGGAGCTGTTTTTT
TRBD2	TRBV5-6	TRBJ2-2	.	CASSLGTSGTNTGELFF	TGTGCCAGCAGCTTGGGGACTAGCGGGACCAACACCGGGGAGCTGTTTTTT
.	TRBV11-1	TRBJ2-5	.	CASSLSPRTRQETQYF	TGTGCCAGCAGCTTATCCCCCCGGACACGGCAAGAGACCCAGTACTTC